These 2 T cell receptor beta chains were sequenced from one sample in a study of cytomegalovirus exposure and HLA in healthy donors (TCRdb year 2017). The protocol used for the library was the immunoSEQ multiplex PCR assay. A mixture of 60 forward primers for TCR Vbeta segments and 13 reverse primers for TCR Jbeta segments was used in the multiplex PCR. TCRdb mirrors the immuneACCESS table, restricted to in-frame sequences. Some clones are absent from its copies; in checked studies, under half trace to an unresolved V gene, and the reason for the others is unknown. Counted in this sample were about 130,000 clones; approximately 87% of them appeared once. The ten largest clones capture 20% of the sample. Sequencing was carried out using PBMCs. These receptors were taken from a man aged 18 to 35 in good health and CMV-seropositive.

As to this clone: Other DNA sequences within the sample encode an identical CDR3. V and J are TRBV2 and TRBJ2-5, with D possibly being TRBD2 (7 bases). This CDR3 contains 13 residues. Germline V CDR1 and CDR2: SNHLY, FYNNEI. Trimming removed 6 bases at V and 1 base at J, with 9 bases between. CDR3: CASRRGAQETQYF. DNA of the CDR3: TGTGCCAGCAGACGGGGGGCCCAAGAGACCCAGTACTTC. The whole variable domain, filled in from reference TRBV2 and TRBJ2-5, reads EPEVTQTPSHQVTQMGQEVILRCVPISNHLYFYWYRQILGQKVEFLVSFYNNEISEKSEIFDDQFSVERPDGSNFTLKIRSTKLEDSAMYFCASRRGAQETQYFGPGTRLLVL.

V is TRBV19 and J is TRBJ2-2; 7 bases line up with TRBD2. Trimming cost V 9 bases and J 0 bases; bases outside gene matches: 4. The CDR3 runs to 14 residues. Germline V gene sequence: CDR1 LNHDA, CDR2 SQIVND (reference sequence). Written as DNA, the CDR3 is TGTGCCAGCCTCCGGGGGGCGAACACCGGGGAGCTGTTTTTT. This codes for CASLRGANTGELFF.